One and the same sample provided the 32 T cell receptor beta chains below, sequenced in a study of T cell responses to AZD1222 COVID-19 vaccine. Method: immunoSEQ multiplex PCR; TCRdb's copy keeps in-frame clones and lacks some. The sample comprises 55,000 to 80,000 clones, roughly nine tenths of which are singletons, and roughly 30% rests with the top ten. The sample here was peripheral blood, taken 28 days after the second AZD1222 dose. These receptors originate from an adult who received the AZD1222 COVID-19 vaccine.

The chain links TRBV9 to TRBJ2-1; TRBD2 agrees at 13 bases. The CDR3 sequence is 17 residues long. Trimming removed 0 bases from V and 7 bases from J; junction bases left unmatched: 7. The germline gives CDR1 SGDLS, CDR2 YYNGEE. The CDR3 nucleotides are TGTGCCAGCAGCGTAGCCTTCGCGACTAGCGGGAGGAATGAGCAGTTCTTC. As protein: CASSVAFATSGRNEQFF.

This clone was seen a single time. CDR3 amino acids: CSVGTSGIDTGELFF. In DNA form, the CDR3 reads TGCAGCGTGGGGACTAGCGGGATAGACACCGGGGAGCTGTTTTTT. The gene calls are TRBV29-1 and TRBJ2-2; 13 bases match TRBD2. Germline V gene data show CDR1 as SQVTM and CDR2 as ANQGSEA. Trimming cost V 6 bases and J 3 bases; bases outside gene matches: 4. This CDR3 comprises 15 residues.

The count of this clone is one. This chain uses TRBV24-1 with TRBJ2-1; no firm D call. Germline lookup yields CDR1 KGHDR and CDR2 SFDVKD. Trimming left V 2 bases short and J 8 bases short, with 18 bases between. This CDR3 comprises 16 residues. CDR3 DNA sequence: TGTGCCACCAGTGATTCGCGGAGAGGCCTCCCCTATGAGCAGTTCTTC. It codes for CATSDSRRGLPYEQFF.

The rearrangement uses TRBV3-1 (or the pseudogene TRBV3-2) and TRBJ1-2; unclear D gene. The V end lost 1 base, the J end lost 3 bases, and 12 bases lay between the germline ends. Germline CDR1 and CDR2: LGHDT and YNNKEL (reference sequence). The CDR3 sequence is 15 residues long. The CDR3: CASSQGVRQDYGYTF. The CDR3 DNA is TGTGCCAGCAGCCAAGGTGTTCGGCAGGACTATGGCTACACCTTC.

CDR3 sequence: CASSLVLAGEASDTQYF. The CDR3, as DNA: TGTGCCAGCAGCTTGGTGTTGGCAGGGGAGGCCTCAGATACGCAGTATTTT. This rearrangement joins TRBV5-4 to TRBJ2-3; D is tentatively TRBD1 or TRBD2 (6 bases each). The CDR3 runs 17 residues. The germline V gene encodes CDR1 SGHNT and CDR2 YYREEE (reference sequence). V was pared by 0 bases and J by 4 bases, with 18 bases between.

This sequence joins TRBV7-2 and TRBJ2-3; D assignment may be TRBD1 or TRBD2 (5 bases each). V was clipped by 4 bases and J by 5 bases, with 19 bases between them. CDR1 is SGHTA, CDR2 FQGNSA, per germline. The CDR3 contains 16 residues. The CDR3: CASSSPRRDGQDTQYF. CDR3 coding DNA: TGTGCCAGCAGCTCCCCCCGCAGGGACGGGCAAGATACGCAGTATTTT.

This clone occurred once. This sequence joins TRBV11-2 and TRBJ2-7; 8 bases are a match to TRBD1. The CDR3 loop spans 15 amino acids. CDR1 and CDR2 from the germline V gene are SGHAT and FQNNGV. The V gene end was trimmed by 1 base and the J gene end by 0 bases; junction bases not matched to a gene: 2. CDR3 DNA sequence: TGTGCCAGCAGCTTAGCAGGGGGCTCCTCCTACGAGCAGTACTTC. It translates to CASSLAGGSSYEQYF.

CDR3: CASSRGTTEAFF. CDR3 coding DNA: TGTGCCAGCAGTAGGGGTACCACTGAAGCTTTCTTT. The gene calls are TRBV12-3 or TRBV12-4 and TRBJ1-1, with a possible D match to TRBD1 (5 bases). Trimming stripped 5 bases from V and 4 bases from J, with 8 bases between. The CDR3 extends over 12 amino acids.

The chain employs TRBV7-2 and TRBJ1-5; a weak D match, TRBD1 (6 bases). Trimming removed 1 base from V and 1 base from J, with 11 bases in between. Germline CDR1 and CDR2: SGHTA and FQGNSA. This CDR3 spans 16 amino acids. The chain's CDR3 is CASSLVGGTSNQPQHF. The DNA of the CDR3 is TGTGCCAGCAGCTTAGTGGGGGGGACAAGCAATCAGCCCCAGCATTTT.

This clone was seen once. This chain uses TRBV5-1 with TRBJ1-5; 7 nucleotides match TRBD1. CDR1 SGHRS and CDR2 YFSETQ come from the germline V gene. CDR3 length equals 15 residues. The ends lost 1 base at V and 3 bases at J; junction bases unmatched: 4. The DNA of the CDR3 is TGCGCCAGCAGCTTGCGGGGGACAGCCAATCAGCCCCAGCATTTT. This encodes CASSLRGTANQPQHF.

The rearrangement joins TRBV5-1 to TRBJ1-4; possible D gene TRBD1, 5 bases. The germline gives CDR1 SGHRS, CDR2 YFSETQ. The CDR3 is 14 residues long. The V end lost 4 bases, the J end lost 4 bases, and 11 bases lay between the germline ends. The CDR3 DNA follows: TGCGCCAGCAGCCGGGGCTTCATTAATGAAAAACTGTTTTTT. It is translated as CASSRGFINEKLFF.

V usage is TRBV7-2 and J usage is TRBJ2-3; 7 bases are a match to TRBD2. The CDR3 has 18 residues. V shed 2 bases, J shed 4 bases, and the junction held 15 bases outside the gene matches. CDR1 is SGHTA, CDR2 FQGNSA, per germline. The chain's CDR3 is CASSLRFLAEPPSDTQYF. CDR3 in DNA: TGTGCCAGCAGCTTACGGTTTCTAGCGGAACCCCCCTCAGATACGCAGTATTTT.

This clone showed up just once. The rearrangement joins TRBV19 to TRBJ2-2; 9 nucleotides match TRBD1. V lost 5 bases, J lost 2 bases, and 9 bases stayed unmatched. The CDR3 length is 17 residues. Per germline, CDR1 LNHDA and CDR2 SQIVND (reference sequence). The CDR3 nucleotides read TGTGCCAGTAGTCCCGGGACAGGGACGGGAAACACCGGGGAGCTGTTTTTT. Translation gives CASSPGTGTGNTGELFF.

This clone has just one count. V is TRBV7-6 and J is TRBJ2-5; 9 bases line up with TRBD1. Germline lookup yields CDR1 SGHVS and CDR2 FNYEAQ. The CDR3 is made up of 16 amino acids. The trim removed 4 bases at V and 2 bases at J, leaving 8 bases unmatched. CDR3 coding DNA: TGTGCCAGCAGCTGGACGGTGACAGGGGGACAAGAGACCCAGTACTTC. Protein sequence: CASSWTVTGGQETQYF.

This rearrangement joins TRBV4-1 to TRBJ1-2; no reliable D call. Trimming took 0 bases from V and 5 from J, leaving 4 bases between them. CDR3 length: 12 residues. Germline CDR1 and CDR2: MGHRA and YSYEKL. The CDR3 spells CASSQDTYGYTF. In DNA, the CDR3 is TGCGCCAGCAGCCAAGACACGTATGGCTACACCTTC.

The chain uses TRBV24-1 and TRBJ2-1, with D unclear. Germline V gene lookup returns CDR1 KGHDR and CDR2 SFDVKD. The CDR3 has 13 residues. Trimming removed 7 bases from V and 0 bases from J, with 6 bases in between. CDR3 nucleotide sequence: TGTGCCACCAGGGCAAACTCCTACAATGAGCAGTTCTTC. Its protein is CATRANSYNEQFF.

The rearrangement uses TRBV28 and TRBJ2-7; TRBD2 aligns across 13 bases. Trimming at V came to 6 bases and at J to 5 bases, leaving 7 bases not matched to a gene. Germline loops: CDR1 MDHEN, CDR2 SYDVKM. The CDR3 loop spans 15 amino acids. In DNA form, the CDR3 reads TGTGCCAGCAGGTCTCCGGGACTAGCGGGACACGAGCAGTACTTC. Its protein is CASRSPGLAGHEQYF. Filled out from reference TRBV28 and TRBJ2-7, the complete variable domain reads DVKVTQSSRYLVKRTGEKVFLECVQDMDHENMFWYRQDPGLGLRLIYFSYDVKMKEKGDIPEGYSVSREKKERFSLILESASTNQTSMYLCASRSPGLAGHEQYFGPGTRLTVT.

The chain is built from TRBV28 and TRBJ1-1; possible D gene TRBD1, 6 bases. Germline CDR1 and CDR2: MDHEN and SYDVKM. The CDR3 spans 14 residues. Trimming took off 7 bases at V and 4 bases at J, with 16 bases between the two ends. The CDR3 loop is CASTILTGPTEAFF. CDR3 coding DNA: TGTGCCAGCACGATCCTCACAGGGCCCACTGAAGCTTTCTTT. The variable domain in full, with the rest retrieved from reference TRBV28 and TRBJ1-1, is DVKVTQSSRYLVKRTGEKVFLECVQDMDHENMFWYRQDPGLGLRLIYFSYDVKMKEKGDIPEGYSVSREKKERFSLILESASTNQTSMYLCASTILTGPTEAFFGQGTRLTVV.

V and J are TRBV5-5 and TRBJ1-1; 8 bases are shared with TRBD1. Trimming cost V 4 bases and J 0 bases; bases outside gene matches: 2. The CDR3 loop spans 14 amino acids. The germline CDR1 and CDR2 sequences are SGHKS and YYEKEE (reference sequence). CDR3 DNA sequence: TGTGCCAGCAGCCGACAGGGGATGAACACTGAAGCTTTCTTT. Amino acid sequence: CASSRQGMNTEAFF.

The V gene is TRBV27, the J gene TRBJ2-7, with 7 bases identical to TRBD1. CDR1 is MNHEY, CDR2 SMNVEV, per germline (reference sequence). This CDR3 is built from 14 residues. V was clipped by 3 bases and J by 0 bases; unmatched bases: 2. CDR3 residues: CASSLRQGSYEQYF. The CDR3 nucleotides read TGTGCCAGCAGTTTGCGACAGGGCTCCTACGAGCAGTACTTC.

The CDR3 bases are TGTGCCAGTAGCAGGTACACAGATACGCAGTATTTT. This sequence encodes CASSRYTDTQYF. This chain uses TRBV19 with TRBJ2-3; D gene ambiguous. The CDR3 extends over 12 amino acids. Between the trimmed V and J ends, which lost 6 bases and 2 bases, there was a span of 6 bases. CDR1 and CDR2 from the germline V gene are LNHDA and SQIVND (reference sequence).

The DNA for the CDR3 is TGTGCCAGCACCCCGGCGGGAGCGTCCCTCCCCGGGGAGCTGTTTTTT. Translation gives CASTPAGASLPGELFF. The rearrangement uses TRBV11-2 and TRBJ2-2, with 7 bases identical to TRBD2. This CDR3 contains 16 residues. The germline gives CDR1 SGHAT, CDR2 FQNNGV. V lost 7 bases to trimming and J lost 6 bases; unmatched junction nucleotides: 14.

The chain employs TRBV7-2 and TRBJ1-5; D unclear. CDR1 SGHTA and CDR2 FQGNSA come from the germline V gene. The CDR3 runs to 15 residues. V was cut by 1 base and J by 3 bases, with 10 bases left in between. CDR3 bases: TGTGCCAGCAGCTTAGAAGCAGGTCACAATCAGCCCCAGCATTTT. Residues: CASSLEAGHNQPQHF.

The chain combines TRBV5-4 with TRBJ2-3; TRBD1 aligns across 8 bases. The V and J ends lost 3 bases and 3 bases, in that order; junction bases with no gene match: 9. CDR3 length: 16 amino acids. The germline V gene has CDR1 SGHNT and CDR2 YYREEE (reference sequence). The CDR3 bases are TGTGCCAGCAGCTCACCGACAGGGGCGGGGACAGATACGCAGTATTTT. It codes for CASSSPTGAGTDTQYF.

The genes are TRBV29-1 and TRBJ2-5, with D possibly being TRBD1 or TRBD2 (5 bases each). The CDR3 is 11 residues long. The ends were cut back, 7 bases at V and 3 bases at J, with 9 bases in the middle. Germline-derived CDR1 and CDR2 are SQVTM and ANQGSEA. The CDR3 DNA sequence: TGCAGCGCAGGGACGGAAGAGACCCAGTACTTC. It encodes CSAGTEETQYF. The variable domain in full, completed from reference TRBV29-1 and TRBJ2-5, reads SAVISQKPSRDICQRGTSLTIQCQVDSQVTMMFWYRQQPGQSLTLIATANQGSEATYESGFVIDKFPISRPNLTFSTLTVSNMSPEDSSIYLCSAGTEETQYFGPGTRLLVL.

V and J are TRBV19 and TRBJ2-4; 7 positions agree with TRBD2. The CDR3 is 16 residues long. Germline loops: CDR1 LNHDA, CDR2 SQIVND (reference sequence). V lost 3 bases and J lost 5; bases outside the gene matches: 10. CDR3 region: CASSIPRASGQNIQYF. The CDR3, as DNA: TGTGCCAGTAGTATCCCCAGGGCTAGCGGCCAAAACATTCAGTACTTC.

The V and J genes are TRBV24-1 and TRBJ1-5; D is unclear. The germline CDR1 and CDR2 sequences are KGHDR and SFDVKD. Between the trimmed V and J ends, which lost 5 bases and 2 bases, there was a span of 12 bases. The CDR3 covers 15 residues. CDR3 sequence (DNA): TGTGCCACCAGTGCCGTGAGTGGGGGCAATCAGCCCCAGCATTTT. It translates to CATSAVSGGNQPQHF.

The V gene is TRBV5-8, the J gene TRBJ2-7; maybe TRBD2 (6 bases). CDR1 is SGHTS, CDR2 YDEGEE, per germline. Trimming stripped 2 bases from V and 6 bases from J, with 12 bases between. The CDR3 is made up of 13 amino acids. In nucleotides, the CDR3 is TGTGCCAGCAGCTTCTCGGGACTCGGCGAGCAGTACTTC. Translating it yields CASSFSGLGEQYF.

In its sample, this clone was seen once. The rearrangement joins TRBV19 to TRBJ2-7, with D perhaps TRBD2 (7 bases). This CDR3 has 15 residues. Germline V gene data show CDR1 as LNHDA and CDR2 as SQIVND (reference sequence). V was pared by 5 bases and J by 3 bases, with 17 bases between. In DNA, the CDR3 is TGTGCCAGTAGTCGAGTGGGGGGGGCGAGCTACGAGCAGTACTTC. Its translation: CASSRVGGASYEQYF.

With regard to this clone: A much larger clonotype is one base distant, so this may be a read error. This rearrangement joins TRBV10-3 to TRBJ1-1; D uncertain. Germline V gene lookup returns CDR1 ENHRY and CDR2 SYGVKD. This CDR3 comprises 15 residues. V gave up 2 bases and J gave up 2 bases, with 12 bases separating them. CDR3 DNA sequence: TGTGCCATCAGTGAGCGCGACACTATAAACACTGAAGCTTTCTTT. As protein: CAISERDTINTEAFF.

The chain employs TRBV9 and TRBJ1-2, with TRBD1 identical over 9 bases. The germline gives CDR1 SGDLS, CDR2 YYNGEE. The trim removed 5 bases at V and 6 bases at J, leaving 5 bases unmatched. This CDR3 is 13 amino acids long. The CDR3 spells CASSRDRDHGYTF. The CDR3 nucleotides read TGTGCCAGCAGTCGGGACAGGGACCATGGCTACACCTTC.

The gene calls are TRBV6-1 and TRBJ2-7, with D hard to call. V lost 1 base and J lost 0, with 10 bases in between. The CDR3 length is 15 residues. Germline V CDR1 and CDR2: MNHNS, SASEGT. This CDR3 reads CASSEGTNISYEQYF. The CDR3 coding sequence is TGTGCCAGCAGTGAAGGAACAAATATCTCCTACGAGCAGTACTTC.